The T cell receptor (beta chain) under discussion was sequenced for a study of T cell repertoires in cytomegalovirus infection. Study-level background: Public signatures in TCR beta pointed to CMV infection and matching HLA type.

On this clonotype: The target antigen is unknown.

Trimming removed 3 bases from V and 5 bases from J, with 4 bases in between. CDR1 and CDR2 from the germline V gene are MNHNS and SASEGT. CDR3 length: 11 amino acids. Study-wide points: CMV-specific TCR beta clonotypes restricted by HLA-C dominated the ex vivo response.

TCRdb called the reads again in MiXCR, with one record for every CDR3 protein. The sample has about 360,000 distinct CDR3 sequences, around 18% seen once; the top ten hold around 8.6%. The receptor was isolated from a human donor in good health (CMV status not recorded). Some clones in this sample may be carry-over from other donors' samples. Sequencing was done on a sample of PBMCs. The rearrangement joins TRBV6-1 to TRBJ2-5; D is undetermined. This CDR3 reads CASSDSETQYF. The CDR3 DNA follows: TGTGCCAGCAGTGACTCGGAGACCCAGTACTTC.